These 28 T cell receptor beta chains share one sample of origin, sequenced in a study of T cells in Graves' hyperthyroidism and ophthalmopathy. Amplification yielded TCR beta CDR3 regions, with RNA transcripts as the source. A set of HTBI primers served as the primers for a first-round RT-PCR of the TCR CDR3. TCRdb re-analysed the multiplex PCR reads in MiXCR, keeping a single row per CDR3 protein. The data show about 690,000 distinct CDR3 sequences, around 16% seen once. Sequencing was done on a sample of blood. These TCRs come from a man aged 45-65 years with Graves' hyperthyroidism.

The V call is TRBV10-3, the J call TRBJ1-3; tentatively, D is TRBD1 (6 bases). Trimming cost V 4 bases and J 4 bases, with 11 bases left between them. CDR3 size: 14 residues. Germline CDR1 and CDR2: ENHRY and SYGVKD. CDR3 region: CAISVQGRGNTIYF. The CDR3 nucleotides read TGTGCCATCAGTGTGCAGGGGCGGGGAAACACCATATATTTT.

This chain uses TRBV4-1 with TRBJ2-1; 9 nucleotides align to TRBD2. V lost 4 bases to trimming and J lost 5 bases; unmatched junction nucleotides: 9. Germline assignment: CDR1 MGHRA and CDR2 YSYEKL. This CDR3 is 16 amino acids long. The CDR3 sequence is CASSRESGRYDNEQFF. In nucleotides, the CDR3 is TGCGCCAGCAGCCGGGAAAGCGGGAGGTACGACAATGAGCAGTTCTTC.

This clonotype is a singleton in its sample. The chain carries TRBV20-1 and TRBJ1-2; tentative D call: TRBD1 (5 bases). The V end was cut by 3 bases, the J end by 4 bases, with 12 bases between. Germline assignment: CDR1 DFQATT and CDR2 SNEGSKA (reference sequence). The CDR3 loop spans 13 amino acids. The DNA of the CDR3 is TGCAGTGCTAGGCGAGGGACTCTCTATGGCTACACCTTC. It encodes CSARRGTLYGYTF.

There are many counts of this clonotype. This sequence joins TRBV11-2 and TRBJ2-5, with TRBD2 matching over 12 bases. Losses at the gene ends were 3 bases for V and 3 bases for J; bases not matched to a gene: 2. The CDR3 extends over 15 amino acids. CDR1 is SGHAT, CDR2 FQNNGV, per germline. This chain's CDR3 is CASSFSSGREETQYF. CDR3 sequence (DNA): TGTGCCAGCAGCTTCTCTAGCGGGAGGGAAGAGACCCAGTACTTC.

This clonotype was seen a handful of times. The chain joins TRBV6-2 or TRBV6-3 to TRBJ1-1, with 7 positions matching TRBD1. The germline V gene has CDR1 MNHEY and CDR2 SVGEGT. The CDR3 spans 15 residues. V trimming: 6 bases; J trimming: 1 base; junction bases outside the gene matches: 8. CDR3 in DNA: TGTGCCAGCAGGGACACCGACAGGGCGAACACTGAAGCTTTCTTT. The encoded protein is CASRDTDRANTEAFF.

This clonotype was seen only a few times. A read error may produce the germline difference seen at one junction end. The chain employs TRBV28 and TRBJ1-3, with TRBD1 matching 7 bases. Germline assignment: CDR1 MDHEN and CDR2 SYDVKM. This CDR3 is 17 amino acids long. The CDR3 coding sequence is TGTACCAGCAGTTACCCGGGACAGCCCCGCTCTGGAAACACCATATATTTT. This codes for CTSSYPGQPRSGNTIYF.

This clonotype was seen a handful of times. The DNA for the CDR3 is TGTGCCAGCAGCGCTCCGGGACAGGCATATAGCAATCAGCCCCAGCATTTT. Amino acids: CASSAPGQAYSNQPQHF. The rearrangement joins TRBV5-8 to TRBJ1-5, with 8 bases fitting TRBD1. CDR1 SGHTS and CDR2 YDEGEE come from the germline V gene. This CDR3 contains 17 residues. V lost 4 bases to trimming and J lost 0 bases; unmatched junction nucleotides: 9.

This clonotype showed up many times. The chain couples TRBV11-2 to TRBJ2-7; D may be TRBD2 (6 bases). There are 18 residues in the CDR3. The V end was cut by 5 bases, the J end by 0 bases, with 23 bases between. Per germline, CDR1 SGHAT and CDR2 FQNNGV. The CDR3 sequence: CASSPFEPLAGSSYEQYF. In nucleotides, the CDR3 is TGTGCCAGCAGCCCGTTTGAGCCCCTGGCGGGAAGCTCCTACGAGCAGTACTTC.

This clonotype has at least ten counts. The chain links TRBV7-9 to TRBJ2-3; D call uncertain. V lost 6 bases, J lost 4 bases, and 11 bases lay in between. Per germline, CDR1 SEHNR and CDR2 FQNEAQ (reference sequence). CDR3 length: 13 residues. Written as DNA, the CDR3 is TGTGCCAGCAGTCCTGGTGGTGCAGATACGCAGTATTTT. It encodes CASSPGGADTQYF.

This clonotype was seen a handful of times. The chain uses TRBV20-1 and TRBJ2-6, with D tentatively TRBD1 or TRBD2 (5 bases each). Germline values: CDR1 DFQATT, CDR2 SNEGSKA (reference sequence). The CDR3 has 12 residues. Trimming stripped 6 bases from V and 10 bases from J, with 13 bases between. The CDR3 is CSAGTPANVLTF. In nucleotides, the CDR3 is TGCAGTGCCGGGACCCCCGCGAACGTCCTGACTTTC.

The sample holds many counts of this clonotype. V gene TRBV27 combines with J gene TRBJ1-6; D gene ambiguous. V shed 5 bases and J shed 6 bases, with 20 bases lying between them. Germline V gives CDR1 MNHEY, CDR2 SMNVEV (reference sequence). The CDR3 is made up of 17 amino acids. The CDR3 DNA reads TGTGCCAGCAGTCTCGGTATTGCGGCCGCTGTTAATTCACCCCTCCACTTT. Translated, it gives CASSLGIAAAVNSPLHF.

V usage is TRBV2 and J usage is TRBJ2-3; 7 bases fit TRBD1. The CDR3 has 13 residues. CDR1 is SNHLY and CDR2 is FYNNEI in the germline V gene. CDR3 nucleotide sequence: TGTACGAGACAGGGTGTCGGCACAGATACGCAGTATTTT. It yields the protein CTRQGVGTDTQYF.

This clonotype has ten or more counts. The chain links TRBV2 to TRBJ2-7; D not resolved. This CDR3 contains 11 residues. Trimming pared 6 bases from V and 5 bases from J, leaving 8 bases between. The germline gives CDR1 SNHLY, CDR2 FYNNEI. The CDR3 region is CASRYADEQYF. The CDR3 DNA reads as TGTGCCAGCAGGTATGCGGACGAGCAGTACTTC.

This clonotype was picked up many times. This chain joins TRBV2 and TRBJ1-1; D remains unclear. V dropped 4 bases and J dropped 0 bases, with 6 bases sitting between them. Germline-derived CDR1 and CDR2 are SNHLY and FYNNEI. CDR3 length: 13 amino acids. CDR3 sequence: CASSGPVNTEAFF. CDR3 sequence (DNA): TGTGCCAGCAGTGGTCCTGTGAACACTGAAGCTTTCTTT.

This clonotype occurred a few times. The J gene is TRBJ2-1, the V gene TRBV24-1; 13 bases are shared with TRBD2. The CDR3 is made up of 15 amino acids. V lost 12 bases, J lost 4 bases, and 8 bases stayed unmatched. Germline values: CDR1 KGHDR, CDR2 SFDVKD. The CDR3 is CASQTSGGMYNEQFF. CDR3 DNA sequence: TGTGCCTCGCAGACTAGCGGGGGGATGTACAATGAGCAGTTCTTC.

Ten or more counts support this clonotype. The chain uses TRBV27 and TRBJ2-5, with 9 nucleotides matching TRBD1. Germline V gene data show CDR1 as MNHEY and CDR2 as SMNVEV (reference sequence). After removal of 3 bases from V and 4 bases from J, the junction contained 6 bases not matched to a gene. This CDR3 spans 15 amino acids. CDR3 region: CASSFQQGAAETQYF. The DNA for the CDR3 is TGTGCCAGCAGTTTCCAACAGGGGGCTGCAGAGACCCAGTACTTC.

This clonotype was observed a handful of times. The chain is built from TRBV7-2 and TRBJ2-1, with 7 nucleotides matching TRBD2. There are 14 residues in the CDR3. Germline CDR1 reads SGHTA; CDR2 reads FQGNSA. J gave up 12 bases and V 3 bases, and 11 bases lay outside the gene matches. As DNA, the CDR3 is TGTGCCAGCAGCTTGGGGGGGATTTTTTCGGGGCAGTTCTTC. Amino acid sequence: CASSLGGIFSGQFF.

This clonotype was counted a few times. The chain couples TRBV5-1 to TRBJ1-4; D uncertain. The CDR3 runs 15 residues. Trimming took off 0 bases at V and 2 bases at J, with 8 bases between the two ends. Germline V gene sequence: CDR1 SGHRS, CDR2 YFSETQ. The CDR3 DNA sequence: TGCGCCAGCAGCTTGGTTAAGGGTACTAATGAAAAACTGTTTTTT. The encoded protein is CASSLVKGTNEKLFF.

In this sample, this clonotype turned up a few times. This chain links TRBV3-1 with TRBJ2-1; 12 bases are a match to TRBD2. The CDR3 consists of 17 residues. V was clipped by 4 bases and J by 3 bases; unmatched bases: 7. The germline CDR1 and CDR2 sequences are LGHDT and YNNKEL (reference sequence). The CDR3 coding sequence is TGTGCCAGCAGCCGAACCATGGGACTAGCGGGCTACAATGAGCAGTTCTTC. Its protein is CASSRTMGLAGYNEQFF.

The chain uses TRBV29-1 and TRBJ2-3, with D perhaps TRBD1 (6 bases). The V gene lost 4 bases and the J gene lost 7 bases, with 18 bases spanning the gap. The CDR3 loop spans 14 amino acids. Germline CDR1 and CDR2: SQVTM and ANQGSEA. The CDR3 loop reads CSVAPGKGVNTQYF. CDR3 nucleotides: TGCAGCGTTGCCCCCGGGAAGGGGGTAAATACGCAGTATTTT.

The chain combines TRBV19 with TRBJ2-3; TRBD1 agrees at 9 bases. This CDR3 region has 15 residues. Germline loops: CDR1 LNHDA, CDR2 SQIVND (reference sequence). Unmatched junction bases numbered 9, after V lost 2 bases and J lost 9 bases. The CDR3 nucleotides read TGTGCCAGTAGTATATCCCGGACAGGGGATTCGACGCAGTATTTT. It codes for CASSISRTGDSTQYF.

This clonotype was recorded at least ten times. The junction departs from germline at one end; a sequencing error may be responsible. The chain joins TRBV20-1 to TRBJ1-4; tentatively, D is TRBD1 (5 bases). Germline V lookup: CDR1 DFQATT, CDR2 SNEGSKA (reference sequence). This CDR3 region has 14 residues. The chain's CDR3 is CSTSARATNEKLFF. Here the CDR3 DNA reads TGCAGTACTAGTGCCAGGGCAACTAATGAAAAACTGTTTTTT.

This clonotype was found many times. V gene TRBV2 combines with J gene TRBJ2-5; TRBD1 is a possible D gene (6 bases). CDR3 length: 14 amino acids. V was pared by 3 bases and J by 4 bases, with 12 bases between. Germline CDR1 SNHLY, CDR2 FYNNEI. The DNA of the CDR3 is TGTGCCAGCAGTGACGACCAGGGGTTAGAGACCCAGTACTTC. Amino acid sequence: CASSDDQGLETQYF.

A few counts support this clonotype. The rearrangement uses TRBV4-3 and TRBJ1-1, with D maybe TRBD1 (5 bases). Germline loops: CDR1 LGHNA, CDR2 YSLEER. This CDR3 is 15 amino acids long. V was clipped by 3 bases and J by 1 base, with 12 bases between them. CDR3 sequence (DNA): TGCGCCAGCAGCCACCCGGGACTTCCGAACACTGAAGCTTTCTTT. It codes for CASSHPGLPNTEAFF.

In this sample, this clonotype turned up many times. V usage is TRBV12-5 and J usage is TRBJ2-3; 8 nucleotides align to TRBD2. Germline CDR1 reads LGHNT; CDR2 reads FRNRAP. This CDR3 comprises 13 residues. V shed 6 bases, J shed 1 base, and the junction held 0 bases outside the gene matches. The CDR3: CASGTSGTDTQYF. The DNA for the CDR3 is TGTGCTAGTGGGACTAGCGGCACAGATACGCAGTATTTT.

The V call is TRBV3-1, the J call TRBJ1-1; no definite D call. Germline V gene lookup returns CDR1 LGHDT and CDR2 YNNKEL (reference sequence). This CDR3 comprises 14 residues. V lost 1 base and J lost 6, with 12 bases in between. As DNA, the CDR3 is TGTGCCAGCAGCCAAGTATCGATAGACGCTGAAGCTTTCTTT. This codes for CASSQVSIDAEAFF. Based on the CDR3 plus reference TRBV3-1 and TRBJ1-1, the full variable domain is DTAVSQTPKYLVTQMGNDKSIKCEQNLGHDTMYWYKQDSKKFLKIMFSYNNKELIINETVPNRFSPKSPDKAHLNLHINSLELGDSAVYFCASSQVSIDAEAFFGQGTRLTVV.

On this clonotype: A much larger clone lies one base from this, so it may be a read error. The V gene is TRBV6-5, the J gene TRBJ1-1; D is uncertain. The CDR3 has 15 amino acids. Germline CDR1 and CDR2: MNHEY and SVGAGI. The CDR3 bases are TGTGCCAGCAGTTACCGTCGGGGAGTGAACGCTGAAGCTTTCTTT. Amino acids: CASSYRRGVNAEAFF.

This clonotype appeared many times. J is TRBJ2-2 and V is TRBV6-2 or TRBV6-3, with TRBD2 identical over 8 bases. Germline trimming cut 5 bases from V and 2 bases from J; bases unmatched to any gene: 7. This CDR3 has 16 residues. Germline assignment: CDR1 MNHEY and CDR2 SVGEGT. CDR3 sequence reads: CASSRFGLANTGELFF. CDR3 DNA sequence: TGTGCCAGCAGTCGATTTGGACTAGCTAACACCGGGGAGCTGTTTTTT.